The 24 T cell receptor beta chains presented below share a single source sample, sequenced in a study of post-analysis software for immune sequencing data. Findings of the study overall: TRBV5-6, TRBV5-1 and TRBV20-1 belonged to a set of five TRBV segments that were more frequent in patients than controls.

TCR beta cDNA libraries had unique molecular identifiers. TCRdb re-derived calls from the PCR reads in MiXCR, one entry per CDR3 protein. The sample lists some 260,000 distinct CDR3 sequences; about 38% were seen once. Their antigens remain unidentified. Sequences were obtained from blood. These receptors were obtained from a girl aged 10 to 17 with multiple sclerosis.

This clonotype was seen many times. V is TRBV7-6 and J is TRBJ2-1; D unclear. Germline loops: CDR1 SGHVS, CDR2 FNYEAQ. The CDR3 spans 17 residues. V was cut by 5 bases and J by 0 bases, with 17 bases left in between. CDR3 sequence: CASSPGSRRSSYNEQFF. The CDR3, as DNA: TGTGCCAGCAGCCCCGGTTCGAGGCGTAGCTCCTACAATGAGCAGTTCTTC.

This clonotype came up once. J is TRBJ2-7 and V is TRBV20-1; D unclear. The CDR3 spans 14 residues. V shed 0 bases and J shed 3 bases, with 12 bases lying between them. Germline loops: CDR1 DFQATT, CDR2 SNEGSKA (reference sequence). The DNA for the CDR3 is TGCAGTGCTAGAGATCTGTCAGGTGACTACGAGCAGTACTTC. It yields the protein CSARDLSGDYEQYF.

This clonotype was detected once. The chain links TRBV6-5 to TRBJ1-1; D is uncertain. Germline CDR1 is MNHEY and CDR2 is SVGAGI. The CDR3 is 16 residues long. V was pared by 8 bases and J by 0 bases, with 19 bases between. The CDR3 DNA is TGTGCCAGCTATACCCCCGGGCTCCGCCTGAACACTGAAGCTTTCTTT. Protein: CASYTPGLRLNTEAFF.

The CDR3 loop reads CSAGRVGPYNEQFF. Written as DNA, the CDR3 is TGCAGTGCGGGAAGAGTGGGACCCTACAATGAGCAGTTCTTC. The chain links TRBV20-1 to TRBJ2-1; D possibly matches TRBD1 or TRBD2 (5 bases each). V was trimmed by 6 bases and J by 2 bases, leaving 14 bases between them. The CDR3 loop spans 14 amino acids. Germline assignment: CDR1 DFQATT and CDR2 SNEGSKA (reference sequence).

This clonotype was counted many times. The J gene is TRBJ2-1, the V gene TRBV20-1; the D gene is possibly TRBD2 (5 bases). Per the germline V gene, CDR1 is DFQATT and CDR2 is SNEGSKA (reference sequence). The CDR3 length is 14 residues. V lost 1 base and J lost 1, with 8 bases in between. The CDR3 reads CSARGRPSYNEQFF. The CDR3 DNA reads TGCAGTGCTAGAGGGAGGCCGTCCTACAATGAGCAGTTCTTC.

Notes on this clonotype: At one boundary the junction diverges from the germline segment, which might be a read error. The chain combines TRBV20-1 with TRBJ1-6; D unclear. CDR3 length equals 16 residues. The germline V gene encodes CDR1 DFQATT and CDR2 SNEGSKA (reference sequence). The CDR3 DNA reads TGCAGCACCCTTGACACAGCGGGGTCCTATAAGTCACCCCTCCACTTT. Protein product: CSTLDTAGSYKSPLHF.

V gene TRBV5-1 combines with J gene TRBJ2-7; D call uncertain. The CDR3 sequence is 13 residues long. Germline V gives CDR1 SGHRS, CDR2 YFSETQ. The ends were cut back, 0 bases at V and 2 bases at J, with 6 bases in the middle. The CDR3 bases are TGCGCCAGCAGCTTGGAAGGTCCCTACGAGCAGTACTTC. It is translated as CASSLEGPYEQYF. The full variable domain, completed using reference TRBV5-1 and TRBJ2-7, is KAGVTQTPRYLIKTRGQQVTLSCSPISGHRSVSWYQQTPGQGLQFLFEYFSETQRNKGNFPGRFSGRQFSNSRSEMNVSTLELGDSALYLCASSLEGPYEQYFGPGTRLTVT.

This clonotype was counted a few times. The chain employs TRBV15 and TRBJ2-5; 8 bases map to TRBD2. The length of the CDR3 is 16 residues. After removal of 1 base from V and 5 bases from J, the junction contained 9 bases not matched to a gene. CDR1 is LNHNV and CDR2 is YYDKDF in the germline V gene (reference sequence). CDR3 nucleotides: TGTGCCACCAGCAGAGTCCGCAGCGGGGGAGGGGAGACCCAGTACTTC. It is translated as CATSRVRSGGGETQYF.

In this sample, this clonotype turned up a few times. Given a much more abundant clone one base away, this may be a read error. V gene TRBV7-9 combines with J gene TRBJ2-5, with a weak D call TRBD2 (6 bases). Germline V lookup: CDR1 SEHNR, CDR2 FQNEAQ (reference sequence). The CDR3 contains 13 residues. The V and J ends lost 5 bases and 5 bases respectively, with 12 bases between them. The CDR3 sequence is CASSVGLCETQYF. The CDR3 coding sequence is TGTGCCAGCAGCGTCGGACTATGTGAGACCCAGTACTTC.

This clonotype was seen only a few times. The chain is built from TRBV6-5 and TRBJ2-5; D possibly matches TRBD1 or TRBD2 (5 bases each). V lost 5 bases and J 1 base, leaving 11 bases between the germline ends. Germline V gene data show CDR1 as MNHEY and CDR2 as SVGAGI. The CDR3 covers 14 residues. In DNA, the CDR3 is TGTGCCAGCAGTCGCCGGGACGTCCAAGAGACCCAGTACTTC. This encodes CASSRRDVQETQYF.

In this sample, this clonotype turned up a few times. The chain links TRBV5-6 to TRBJ1-1; a weak D match, TRBD1 (5 bases). This CDR3 contains 15 residues. The V end was cut by 0 bases, the J end by 0 bases, with 9 bases between. From germline, CDR1 is SGHDT and CDR2 YYEEEE. CDR3 region: CASSLEEGLNTEAFF. The CDR3 DNA sequence: TGTGCCAGCAGCTTGGAAGAGGGGTTGAACACTGAAGCTTTCTTT.

This rearrangement joins TRBV5-1 to TRBJ1-2; no definite D call. Deletions cut 0 bases from V and 6 bases from J, with 18 bases between. CDR1 and CDR2 from the germline V gene are SGHRS and YFSETQ. The length of the CDR3 is 16 residues. As DNA, the CDR3 is TGCGCCAGCAGCTTGGATGGGTGGGGAAACTACGATGGCTACACCTTC. It encodes CASSLDGWGNYDGYTF.

This clonotype showed up many times. The chain employs TRBV2 and TRBJ1-2; D might be TRBD1 (6 bases). There are 13 residues in the CDR3. The ends were cut back, 2 bases at V and 5 bases at J, with 9 bases in the middle. Per germline, CDR1 SNHLY and CDR2 FYNNEI. This CDR3 reads CASSERTAYGYTF. The CDR3, as DNA: TGTGCCAGCAGTGAAAGGACAGCTTATGGCTACACCTTC.

This clonotype has more than one count but fewer than ten. V gene TRBV7-8 combines with J gene TRBJ1-2; D remains unclear. The CDR3 is made up of 15 amino acids. V dropped 5 bases and J dropped 3 bases, with 16 bases sitting between them. CDR1 is SGHVS and CDR2 is FQNEAQ in the germline V gene. CDR3 in amino acids: CASSLMPRRDYGYTF. Written as DNA, the CDR3 is TGTGCCAGCAGCCTGATGCCCAGGAGAGACTATGGCTACACCTTC.

The chain uses TRBV25-1 and TRBJ2-3, with 7 bases fitting TRBD1. The CDR3 has 15 residues. CDR1 is MGHDK and CDR2 is SYGVNS in the germline V gene. V was clipped by 10 bases and J by 2 bases; unmatched bases: 12. For the CDR3, the DNA is TGTGCCACCGGGCCCGACAGGGTCGTCACAGATACGCAGTATTTT. Translating gives CATGPDRVVTDTQYF.

This clonotype was observed at least ten times. The rearrangement joins TRBV7-2 to TRBJ2-1; 12 bases fit TRBD1. The CDR3 loop spans 17 amino acids. Germline trimming cut 5 bases from V and 6 bases from J; bases unmatched to any gene: 11. CDR1 and CDR2 (germline): SGHTA, FQGNSA. CDR3 residues: CASSAGQGAWGSNEQFF. DNA for the CDR3: TGTGCCAGCAGCGCGGGACAGGGGGCTTGGGGCTCCAATGAGCAGTTCTTC.

This clonotype has ten or more counts. The chain recombines TRBV20-1 with TRBJ2-5, with no clear D. The CDR3 extends over 12 amino acids. V was trimmed by 3 bases and J by 1 base, leaving 6 bases between them. Germline values: CDR1 DFQATT, CDR2 SNEGSKA (reference sequence). The CDR3 coding sequence is TGCAGTGCTAGTGATTTCCAAGAGACCCAGTACTTC. Translation: CSASDFQETQYF.

In this sample, this clonotype turned up many times. The V call is TRBV18, the J call TRBJ2-1, with TRBD1 matching over 10 bases. V gave up 4 bases and J gave up 8 bases; unmatched junction bases: 2. The CDR3 has 13 amino acids. Germline assignment: CDR1 KGHSH and CDR2 LQKENI. The CDR3 DNA sequence: TGTGCCAGCTCACGGACAGGGGGACATGAGCAGTTCTTC. Encoded protein: CASSRTGGHEQFF. The full variable domain, its missing parts supplied by reference TRBV18 and TRBJ2-1, is NAGVMQNPRHLVRRRGQEARLRCSPMKGHSHVYWYRQLPEEGLKFMVYLQKENIIDESGMPKERFSAEFPKEGPSILRIQQVVRGDSAAYFCASSRTGGHEQFFGPGTRLTVL.

The chain joins TRBV5-1 to TRBJ2-7; D not certain. Germline V gene sequence: CDR1 SGHRS, CDR2 YFSETQ. V shed 9 bases and J shed 6 bases, with 19 bases lying between them. The CDR3 has 13 residues. CDR3 bases: TGCGCCACCAGACGGGCAAATACGGGCGAGCAGTACTTC. Translated: CATRRANTGEQYF.

In regard to this clonotype: A much larger clone lies a single base off, so this may be a read error. This chain links TRBV20-1 with TRBJ2-3; D gene ambiguous. Trimming removed 0 bases from V and 4 bases from J, with 5 bases in between. The CDR3 spans 12 residues. Germline V gives CDR1 DFQATT, CDR2 SNEGSKA (reference sequence). The CDR3 DNA is TGCAGTGCTAGAGATGTGTCAGATACGCAGTATTTT. Amino acid sequence: CSARDVSDTQYF.

The sample holds many counts of this clonotype. The rearrangement joins TRBV7-3 to TRBJ2-1, with 7 bases fitting TRBD2. The length of the CDR3 is 13 residues. Germline V gives CDR1 SGHTA, CDR2 FQGTGA. V trimming: 1 base; J trimming: 9 bases; junction bases outside the gene matches: 3. The CDR3 DNA reads TGTGCCAGCAGCTTAATCACGGGGGGTGAGCAGTTCTTC. Residues: CASSLITGGEQFF.

This clonotype showed up just a few times. The rearrangement joins TRBV21-1 to TRBJ1-2; TRBD1 is the table's D call and was not checked against the DNA. TRBV21-1 is classified as a pseudogene. The CDR3 is 10 residues long. In nucleotides, the CDR3 is TGTGCCAGCACACAGGGTGGCTACACCTTC. The encoded protein is CASTQGGYTF.

Concerning this clonotype: Since a much larger clone is just one base distant, this may be a read error. V usage is TRBV7-9 and J usage is TRBJ2-3; TRBD2 matches 7 bases. Germline V gives CDR1 SEHNR, CDR2 FQNEAQ (reference sequence). V shed 4 bases, J shed 0 bases, and the junction held 7 bases outside the gene matches. This CDR3 has 16 amino acids. For the CDR3, the DNA is TGTGCCAGCAGCTGGGGGGGAGGGGATAGCACAGATACGCAGTATTTT. Protein: CASSWGGGDSTDTQYF.

This chain links TRBV7-8 with TRBJ2-7; 9 nucleotides line up with TRBD2. This CDR3 region has 13 residues. Losses at the gene ends were 4 bases for V and 5 bases for J; bases not matched to a gene: 3. Germline-derived CDR1 and CDR2 are SGHVS and FQNEAQ. This CDR3 is CASSSGLAHEQYF. The DNA of the CDR3 is TGTGCCAGCAGCTCGGGACTAGCACACGAGCAGTACTTC.